This is a list of T cell receptor beta chains from one sample in a study of blood T cell repertoires in COVID-19. Clones were sequenced by immunoSEQ multiplex PCR, and TCRdb holds only the in-frame ones, with some missing. The repertoire includes approximately 210,000 clones, about 90% of them detected once, and 1.5% to 2% sits in the top ten. The sample consisted of peripheral blood. The receptors originated from a man aged 35-49 years with active or convalescent COVID-19. Each CDR3 is given with its conserved first and last residue. A D gene is named only where the DNA matches it firmly. Some rows mark clone size as missing; the rest say once, few, many or name a class of expanded clone.

J gene,D gene,clone size,V gene,CDR3 protein,CDR3 DNA
TRBJ1-2,TRBD1,.,TRBV29-1,CSVMKTGVFGYTF,TGCAGCGTAATGAAGACAGGGGTCTTTGGCTACACCTTC
TRBJ1-4,TRBD1,.,TRBV7-9,CASSLDRGSEKLFF,TGTGCCAGCAGCTTAGACAGGGGCTCAGAAAAACTGTTTTTT
TRBJ2-2,.,once,TRBV5-4,CASSPAGTLNTGELFF,TGTGCCAGCAGCCCCGCTGGGACATTAAACACCGGGGAGCTGTTTTTT
TRBJ2-1,.,.,TRBV5-1,CASSHDQGGSYNEQFF,TGCGCCAGCAGCCACGATCAGGGCGGCTCCTACAATGAGCAGTTCTTC
TRBJ1-3,TRBD1,.,TRBV4-1,CASSPTLSDRGPGNTIYF,TGCGCCAGCTCCCCCACTTTATCCGACAGGGGGCCTGGAAACACCATATATTTT
TRBJ2-3,TRBD1,.,TRBV2,CASIRTGASETQYF,TGTGCCAGCATTAGGACAGGGGCGTCGGAAACGCAGTATTTT
TRBJ2-1,TRBD1,once,TRBV29-1,CSAPPTGQGVYEQFF,TGCAGCGCCCCTCCCACGGGACAGGGGGTTTATGAGCAGTTCTTC
TRBJ2-7,.,.,TRBV5-8,CASSRQGFSYEQYF,TGTGCCAGCAGCAGGCAGGGGTTCTCCTACGAGCAGTACTTC
TRBJ1-2,TRBD1,.,TRBV4-1,CASSPDRVGYTF,TGCGCCAGCAGTCCTGACAGGGTCGGCTACACCTTC
TRBJ1-2,TRBD1,many,TRBV28,CASSSPGQGAQGYTF,TGTGCCAGCAGTTCCCCGGGACAGGGGGCCCAGGGCTACACCTTC
TRBJ2-3,TRBD1,.,TRBV4-1,CASSSRTGKTHTDTQYF,TGCGCCAGCAGCTCCCGGACAGGGAAGACGCACACAGATACGCAGTATTTT
TRBJ2-5,.,once,TRBV7-2,CASSLAVLRGGGTQYF,TGTGCCAGCAGCTTAGCCGTTTTGAGGGGGGGCGGGACCCAGTACTTC
TRBJ1-2,TRBD1,.,TRBV9,CASSVEGTDYGYTF,TGTGCCAGCAGCGTAGAAGGGACAGACTATGGCTACACCTTC
TRBJ2-2,TRBD2,.,TRBV6-5,CASSFSGGMAGELFF,TGTGCCAGCAGTTTTAGCGGGGGTATGGCCGGGGAGCTGTTTTTT
TRBJ1-1,.,.,TRBV6-6,CASSSVREAFF,TGTGCCAGCAGTTCGGTCCGGGAAGCTTTCTTT
TRBJ1-3,.,.,TRBV9,CASSVGLAPGNTIYF,TGTGCCAGCAGCGTAGGATTGGCACCTGGAAACACCATATATTTT
TRBJ1-1,.,.,TRBV5-1,CASSSLSGGMNTEAFF,TGCGCCAGCAGCTCGTTGTCGGGGGGGATGAACACTGAAGCTTTCTTT
TRBJ1-1,.,.,TRBV10-3,CAISGQGTEAFF,TGTGCCATCAGTGGTCAGGGGACTGAAGCTTTCTTT
TRBJ1-4,TRBD1,.,TRBV5-1,CASSPDRGIGEKLFF,TGCGCCAGCAGCCCGGACAGGGGAATAGGGGAAAAACTGTTTTTT
TRBJ2-2,TRBD1,.,TRBV24-1,CATSDPNRGPGAGELFF,TGTGCCACCAGTGATCCTAACAGGGGTCCCGGGGCCGGGGAGCTGTTTTTT
TRBJ1-3,TRBD1,.,TRBV27,CASSTIAGGRGNTIYF,TGTGCCAGCAGTACTATCGCAGGGGGAAGGGGAAACACCATATATTTT
TRBJ1-2,TRBD1,few,TRBV2,CASSDPRGVGGYTF,TGTGCCAGCAGTGACCCCAGGGGGGTGGGAGGCTACACCTTC
TRBJ1-2,TRBD1,.,TRBV19,CASSAGTGPDYGYTF,TGTGCCAGTAGTGCGGGGACAGGGCCCGACTATGGCTACACCTTC
TRBJ2-7,TRBD1,.,TRBV7-3,CASSLGTGASYEQYF,TGTGCCAGCAGCTTAGGGACAGGAGCCTCCTACGAGCAGTACTTC
TRBJ2-6,.,few,TRBV5-4,CASSSPGSGANVLTF,TGTGCCAGCAGCTCACCAGGCTCTGGGGCCAACGTCCTGACTTTC
TRBJ2-7,TRBD1,few,TRBV28,CASRGTGPLYEQYF,TGTGCCAGCAGGGGGACAGGACCCTTATACGAGCAGTACTTC
TRBJ1-1,.,.,TRBV29-1,CSASGWGVNTEAFF,TGCAGCGCCTCAGGGTGGGGGGTAAACACTGAAGCTTTCTTT
TRBJ2-2,.,.,TRBV18,CASSELGQNTGELFF,TGTGCCAGCTCCGAGTTAGGACAGAACACCGGGGAGCTGTTTTTT
TRBJ2-7,.,once,TRBV18,CASSPGSNYEQYF,TGTGCCAGCTCACCCGGGAGCAACTACGAGCAGTACTTC
TRBJ1-1,.,.,TRBV19,CASSTGQNTEAFF,TGTGCCAGTAGTACCGGACAGAACACTGAAGCTTTCTTT
TRBJ1-2,.,.,TRBV28,CASSPPTGIYGYTF,TGTGCCAGCAGTCCTCCCACAGGGATCTATGGCTACACCTTC
TRBJ2-3,.,.,TRBV2,CASTRSPTRRTSTDTQYF,TGTGCCAGCACGCGCTCTCCTACTCGGAGGACTAGCACAGATACGCAGTATTTT
TRBJ1-2,.,.,TRBV5-4,CASSLPTGRHGYTF,TGTGCCAGCAGCCTACCCACAGGCAGGCATGGCTACACCTTC
TRBJ2-5,TRBD1,.,TRBV19,CASSIPRQGQSQETQYF,TGTGCCAGTAGTATACCCAGACAGGGGCAATCCCAAGAGACCCAGTACTTC
TRBJ2-3,TRBD1,once,TRBV7-9,CASSRRQGTPDTQYF,TGTGCCAGCAGCCGAAGACAGGGGACCCCAGATACGCAGTATTTT
TRBJ2-1,TRBD2,once,TRBV7-9,CASSSTRGTSGTSYNEQFF,TGTGCCAGCAGCTCCACCCGCGGGACTAGCGGGACCTCCTACAATGAGCAGTTCTTC
TRBJ2-3,TRBD2,few,TRBV2,CASRLARTDTQYF,TGTGCCAGCCGACTAGCTCGCACAGATACGCAGTATTTT
TRBJ1-1,.,.,TRBV7-3,CASYRDGVSTEAFF,TGTGCCAGTTACCGGGATGGGGTTAGCACTGAAGCTTTCTTT
TRBJ1-2,.,.,TRBV5-1,CASSLGDRGANYGYTF,TGCGCCAGCAGCTTGGGTGACCGGGGAGCTAACTATGGCTACACCTTC
TRBJ2-3,.,.,TRBV9,CASSTRGSTDTQYF,TGTGCCAGCAGCACCCGAGGGTCCACAGATACGCAGTATTTT
TRBJ2-1,.,.,TRBV29-1,CSVARGAGRRSDEQFF,TGCAGCGTTGCAAGGGGCGCGGGGCGTCGGTCGGATGAGCAGTTCTTC
TRBJ1-4,.,.,TRBV28,CASSLRPGTNEKLFF,TGTGCCAGCAGTTTACGACCGGGGACTAATGAAAAACTGTTTTTT
TRBJ2-3,TRBD1,.,TRBV7-3,CASSPSGGRTQYF,TGTGCCAGCAGCCCATCAGGGGGCCGTACGCAGTATTTT
TRBJ1-3,.,.,TRBV28,CASRREGNAGNTIYF,TGTGCCAGCAGACGAGAGGGAAACGCTGGAAACACCATATATTTT
TRBJ1-2,.,once,TRBV28,CASSLWGASAEGYTF,TGTGCCAGCAGTTTATGGGGGGCCTCGGCGGAGGGCTACACCTTC